The 25 T cell receptor beta chains below all came from one sample that was sequenced in a study of blood T cells in healthy people across ages. A second PCR of 7 to 11 cycles used a sample-barcoded 5' primer and a J-beta primer mix. TCRdb re-analysed the 5' RACE reads in MiXCR, keeping a single row per CDR3 protein. The sample gives about 1.8 million distinct CDR3 sequences, less than 50% of which show up once; over 2% is in the top ten. The sample taken for sequencing was blood. The receptors were gathered from a woman aged 40 to 55 in good health.

CDR3 loop: CASMRTVQETQYF. For the CDR3, the DNA is TGTGCCAGCATGCGGACAGTCCAAGAGACCCAGTACTTC. The genes are TRBV6-5 and TRBJ2-7, with a weak D call TRBD1 (6 bases). With the DNA end fitting TRBJ2-5 better, the J assignment may be wrong. This CDR3 has 13 amino acids. Germline values: CDR1 MNHEY, CDR2 SVGAGI.

The CDR3 sequence is CASSYEEAAIRVQFF. CDR3 nucleotides: TGTGCCAGCAGTTATGAGGAGGCAGCGATTAGGGTGCAGTTCTTC. The chain employs TRBV6-1 and TRBJ2-1; maybe TRBD2 (5 bases). The CDR3 is made up of 15 amino acids. Germline V CDR1 and CDR2: MNHNS, SASEGT. Trimming removed 5 bases at V and 12 bases at J, with 23 bases between.

This clonotype was recorded many times. The CDR3 coding sequence is TGCAGTGCTAGACGGCTAGCGGGGGGTAATGAGCAGTTCTTC. Its protein is CSARRLAGGNEQFF. The chain joins TRBV20-1 to TRBJ2-1, with TRBD2 matching 11 bases. The length of the CDR3 is 14 residues. The germline CDR1 and CDR2 sequences are DFQATT and SNEGSKA (reference sequence). V shed 2 bases and J 7 bases; nucleotides not matched to a gene: 4.

The rearrangement links TRBV12-3 or TRBV12-4 to TRBJ2-7; D is unclear. This CDR3 has 13 amino acids. Deletions cut 2 bases from V and 7 bases from J, with 12 bases between. The CDR3 sequence: CASSLLGSVEQYF. The CDR3 DNA sequence: TGTGCCAGCAGTTTACTGGGTTCCGTGGAGCAGTACTTC.

The V and J genes are TRBV6-2 or TRBV6-3 and TRBJ2-1, with 13 bases aligning to TRBD2. From germline, CDR1 is MNHEY and CDR2 SVGEGT. Trimming at V came to 6 bases and at J to 6 bases, leaving 17 bases not matched to a gene. CDR3 length: 19 residues. CDR3 amino acids: CASSTSGGAPSSFVNEQFF. CDR3 nucleotides: TGTGCCAGCAGCACTAGCGGGGGGGCCCCTTCTTCCTTCGTCAATGAGCAGTTCTTC.

This clonotype was seen only a few times. The chain recombines TRBV29-1 with TRBJ2-1, with D hard to call. Germline loops: CDR1 SQVTM, CDR2 ANQGSEA. The CDR3 has 13 residues. The V gene lost 0 bases and the J gene lost 8 bases, with 11 bases spanning the gap. The CDR3 DNA sequence: TGCAGCGTTGAAGAAGAGCAGTTCGATGAGCAGTTCTTC. Its translation is CSVEEEQFDEQFF.

This sequence joins TRBV20-1 and TRBJ2-4; 10 bases are shared with TRBD1. Near its end, the DNA agrees better with TRBJ2-7, so the J call may be wrong. The V gene's germline CDR1 is DFQATT and CDR2 SNEGSKA (reference sequence). CDR3 length: 13 residues. The CDR3 DNA reads as TGCAGTGCTCCGGGACAGGGGAAATACGAGCAGTACTTC. Its translation: CSAPGQGKYEQYF.

This clonotype has only a few counts. The V gene is TRBV12-3 or TRBV12-4, the J gene TRBJ2-3; D unresolved. This CDR3 contains 12 residues. V dropped 6 bases and J dropped 4 bases, with 8 bases sitting between them. Written as DNA, the CDR3 is TGTGCCAGCAGATCCACGCCAGATACGCAGTATTTT. Translation gives CASRSTPDTQYF.

As regards this clonotype: This sequence may be a read error, since a much larger clone differs from it by one base. CDR3 sequence: CSAGPEETQYF. For the CDR3, the DNA is TGCAGCGCTGGACCAGAAGAGACCCAGTACTTC. The rearrangement joins TRBV29-1 to TRBJ2-5, with D unresolved. Trimming took 7 bases from V and 3 from J, leaving 9 bases between them. Germline-derived CDR1 and CDR2 are SQVTM and ANQGSEA. This CDR3 has 11 amino acids.

On this clonotype itself: The junction and the germline gene differ at one end; a read error may be behind it. The gene calls are TRBV27 and TRBJ1-5, with 10 bases fitting TRBD1. Germline V gives CDR1 MNHEY, CDR2 SMNVEV (reference sequence). The CDR3 covers 16 residues. The CDR3 DNA reads TGTGCCTGCAGTGCTTCGACAGGGGGCGCAGGTCAGCCCCAGCATTTT. It encodes CACSASTGGAGQPQHF.

The chain uses TRBV10-3 and TRBJ1-6; possibly TRBD1 for D (5 bases). The germline V gene encodes CDR1 ENHRY and CDR2 SYGVKD. The CDR3 covers 17 residues. Trimming pared 3 bases from V and 4 bases from J, leaving 16 bases between. The CDR3 DNA reads as TGTGCCATCAGTGACCCCGGGACGGCGAGTTATAATTCACCCCTCCACTTT. Translating it yields CAISDPGTASYNSPLHF.

The chain has TRBV25-1 and TRBJ1-2; 7 nucleotides align to TRBD1. This CDR3 is built from 15 residues. V was clipped by 6 bases and J by 2 bases; unmatched bases: 9. Per germline, CDR1 MGHDK and CDR2 SYGVNS. This CDR3 reads CASSYETGTNYGYTF. The CDR3 coding sequence is TGTGCCAGCAGCTACGAGACAGGGACCAACTATGGCTACACCTTC.

V and J are TRBV29-1 and TRBJ2-3; D possibly corresponds to TRBD1 (6 bases). Germline lookup yields CDR1 SQVTM and CDR2 ANQGSEA. Trimming took off 7 bases at V and 0 bases at J, with 14 bases between the two ends. The CDR3 runs to 14 residues. The DNA for the CDR3 is TGCAGCGCACCCGGGACAACTAGCACAGATACGCAGTATTTT. It codes for CSAPGTTSTDTQYF.

This clonotype came up a few times. In DNA form, the CDR3 reads TGTGCCAGCAGCACCGGACACCATAGCAATCAGCCCCAGCATTTT. As protein: CASSTGHHSNQPQHF. The gene calls are TRBV7-2 and TRBJ1-5; tentative D call: TRBD1 (5 bases). Germline CDR1 SGHTA, CDR2 FQGNSA. With 5 bases removed from V and 0 bases from J, the gap between germline ends came to 11 bases. CDR3 length equals 15 residues. The full variable domain, with the rest looked up from reference TRBV7-2 and TRBJ1-5, is GAGVSQSPSNKVTEKGKDVELRCDPISGHTALYWYRQSLGQGLEFLIYFQGNSAPDKSGLPSDRFSAERTGGSVSTLTIQRTQQEDSAVYLCASSTGHHSNQPQHFGDGTRLSIL.

The chain has TRBV29-1 and TRBJ2-7, with D possibly being TRBD2 (5 bases). The DNA end favors TRBJ2-5, so the J call may be wrong. CDR3 length: 12 amino acids. Germline assignment: CDR1 SQVTM and CDR2 ANQGSEA. As DNA, the CDR3 is TGCAGCGTTGAATCGCAGCGGGAGACCCAGTACTTC. This gives the protein CSVESQRETQYF.

This CDR3 is CASSLNQDTQYF. The CDR3, as DNA: TGTGCCAGCAGTTTGAACCAGGATACGCAGTATTTT. The chain combines TRBV12-3 or TRBV12-4 with TRBJ2-3; D uncertain. This CDR3 is built from 12 residues. V lost 3 bases and J lost 6, with 7 bases in between.

This clonotype was counted a few times. This rearrangement joins TRBV12-3 or TRBV12-4 to TRBJ2-3; D is unresolved. The CDR3 contains 12 residues. Trimming cost V 7 bases and J 7 bases, with 12 bases left between them. The CDR3 reads CASTPGRNTQYF. The CDR3 nucleotides read TGTGCCAGCACCCCCGGGCGAAATACGCAGTATTTT.

A note on this clonotype: A read error may explain this, as a much larger clone is one base away. This sequence joins TRBV14 and TRBJ2-7; the D is unclear. The CDR3 is 11 amino acids. In germline, CDR1 is SGHDN, CDR2 FVKESK. Here the CDR3 reads CAGSNGYEQYF. CDR3 DNA sequence: TGTGCCGGCAGCAACGGCTACGAGCAGTACTTC.

This chain uses TRBV20-1 with TRBJ1-5; 9 nucleotides align to TRBD1. The CDR3 consists of 14 residues. V lost 4 bases and J lost 7; bases outside the gene matches: 8. Germline CDR1 reads DFQATT; CDR2 reads SNEGSKA (reference sequence). The DNA of the CDR3 is TGCAGTGCTATACCGGGACAGGGAATGCAGCCCCAGCATTTT. This codes for CSAIPGQGMQPQHF.

The chain uses TRBV7-2 and TRBJ1-6; no reliable D call. V lost 2 bases and J 0 bases, leaving 11 bases between the germline ends. CDR3 length: 17 residues. Germline CDR1 SGHTA, CDR2 FQGNSA. CDR3 sequence reads: CASSLLGISSYNSPLHF. The CDR3 DNA reads TGTGCCAGCAGCTTACTAGGGATTAGCTCCTATAATTCACCCCTCCACTTT. Supplemented by reference TRBV7-2 and TRBJ1-6, the full variable domain reads GAGVSQSPSNKVTEKGKDVELRCDPISGHTALYWYRQSLGQGLEFLIYFQGNSAPDKSGLPSDRFSAERTGGSVSTLTIQRTQQEDSAVYLCASSLLGISSYNSPLHFGNGTRLTVT.

This clonotype occurred a few times. The chain has TRBV7-8 and TRBJ2-5; 10 bases are a match to TRBD1. CDR1 and CDR2 (germline): SGHVS, FQNEAQ. The junction had 9 bases not matched to a gene; V was cut back by 4 bases and J by 1 base. The length of the CDR3 is 17 residues. In nucleotides, the CDR3 is TGTGCCAGCAGCTCCCGGGGACAGGGGACTTTCCAAGAGACCCAGTACTTC. Residues: CASSSRGQGTFQETQYF.

This rearrangement joins TRBV20-1 to TRBJ2-1; D call uncertain. This CDR3 contains 13 residues. The germline V gene has CDR1 DFQATT and CDR2 SNEGSKA (reference sequence). The V gene lost 5 bases and the J gene lost 0 bases, with 8 bases spanning the gap. The CDR3 sequence: CSAPWSSYNEQFF. The CDR3 nucleotides are TGCAGTGCTCCCTGGAGCTCCTACAATGAGCAGTTCTTC.

This clonotype has more than one count but fewer than ten. V gene TRBV5-1 combines with J gene TRBJ1-2; D ambiguous. Germline-derived CDR1 and CDR2 are SGHRS and YFSETQ. This CDR3 spans 14 amino acids. V was cut by 0 bases and J by 8 bases, with 14 bases left in between. The CDR3 sequence: CASSLVVRSGGYTF. The CDR3 region has the DNA TGCGCCAGCAGCTTGGTGGTCAGGTCGGGAGGCTACACCTTC.

The genes are TRBV6-2 or TRBV6-3 and TRBJ1-4; D is unclear. The germline V gene has CDR1 MNHEY and CDR2 SVGEGT. Trimming removed 7 bases from V and 4 bases from J, with 10 bases in between. This CDR3 comprises 13 residues. The CDR3 DNA sequence: TGTGCCAGCATGCGGCGGCTTAATGAAAAACTGTTTTTT. This gives the protein CASMRRLNEKLFF.

The V call is TRBV10-2, the J call TRBJ1-2; 7 positions agree with TRBD1. V was clipped by 3 bases and J by 8 bases; unmatched bases: 12. The CDR3 is 15 amino acids. Germline-derived CDR1 and CDR2 are WSHSY and SAAADI. As DNA, the CDR3 is TGCGCCAGCAGTGACCCAAACGACAGGGACGGGGGCTACACCTTC. It encodes CASSDPNDRDGGYTF.